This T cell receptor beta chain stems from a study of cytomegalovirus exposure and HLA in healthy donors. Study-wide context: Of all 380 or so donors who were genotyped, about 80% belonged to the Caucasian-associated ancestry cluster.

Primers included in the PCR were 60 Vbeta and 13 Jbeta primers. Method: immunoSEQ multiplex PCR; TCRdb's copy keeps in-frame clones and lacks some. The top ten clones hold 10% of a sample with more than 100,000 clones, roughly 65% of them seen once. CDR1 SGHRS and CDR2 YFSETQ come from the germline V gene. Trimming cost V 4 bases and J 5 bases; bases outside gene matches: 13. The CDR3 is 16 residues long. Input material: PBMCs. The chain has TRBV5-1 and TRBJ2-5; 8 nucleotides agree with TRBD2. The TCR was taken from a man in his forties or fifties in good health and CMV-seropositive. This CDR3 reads CASSTGGAGVEETQYF. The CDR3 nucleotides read TGCGCCAGCAGCACCGGGGGAGCGGGAGTGGAGGAGACCCAGTACTTC.